This TCR beta chain was recorded in a study of siplizumab effects on memory and regulatory T cells. Broader study findings: Whether proliferating Tregs in siplizumab cultures suppress was not functionally confirmed. Naive T cells looked more diverse than memory cells, and they looked like major contributors to the alloresponse. Siplizumab significantly reduced alloreactive sequences traceable to unstimulated CD4+ memory cells.

The length of the CDR3 is 15 residues. V lost 4 bases to trimming and J lost 0 bases, with 10 bases between them. Germline CDR1 reads SNHLY; CDR2 reads FYNNEI. Of note for this clone: Its antigen is unknown.

In each sample, approximately 100,000 TCR templates were assayed. Method: immunoSEQ multiplex PCR; TCRdb's copy keeps in-frame clones and lacks some. The profile covers about 82,000 clones, with around 90% appearing a single time and over 1.5% taken by the ten largest. The gene calls are TRBV2 and TRBJ1-3; tentative D call: TRBD1 (5 bases). Input material: Tregs sorted from blood. This clonotype originated in a human donor in good health. The CDR3: CASSVTGSSGNTIYF. The CDR3 nucleotides are TGTGCCAGCAGTGTTACAGGAAGCTCTGGAAACACCATATATTTT.